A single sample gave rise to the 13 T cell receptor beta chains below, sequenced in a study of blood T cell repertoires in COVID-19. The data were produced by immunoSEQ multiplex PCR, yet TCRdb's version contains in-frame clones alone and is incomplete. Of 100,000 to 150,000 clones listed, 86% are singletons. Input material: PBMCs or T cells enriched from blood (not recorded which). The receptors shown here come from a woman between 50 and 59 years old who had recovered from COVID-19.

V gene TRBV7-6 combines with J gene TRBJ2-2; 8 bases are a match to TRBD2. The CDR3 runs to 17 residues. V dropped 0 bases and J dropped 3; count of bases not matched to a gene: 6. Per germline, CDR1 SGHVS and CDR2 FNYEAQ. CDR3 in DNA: TGTGCCAGCAGCTTAGCGAAGCGGGAGACTTACACCGGGGAGCTGTTTTTT. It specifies CASSLAKRETYTGELFF.

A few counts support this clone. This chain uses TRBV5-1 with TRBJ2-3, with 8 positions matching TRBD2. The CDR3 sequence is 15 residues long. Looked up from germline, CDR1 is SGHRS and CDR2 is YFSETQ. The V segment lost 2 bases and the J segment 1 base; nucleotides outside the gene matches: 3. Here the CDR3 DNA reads TGCGCCAGCAGCTTAGAAGCGGGGGGCACAGATACGCAGTATTTT. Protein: CASSLEAGGTDTQYF.

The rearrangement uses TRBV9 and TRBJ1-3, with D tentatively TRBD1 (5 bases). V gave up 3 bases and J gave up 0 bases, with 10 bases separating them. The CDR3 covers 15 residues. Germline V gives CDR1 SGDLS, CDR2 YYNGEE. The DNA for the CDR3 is TGTGCCAGCAGCGCGGGGGACTACTCTGGAAACACCATATATTTT. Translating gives CASSAGDYSGNTIYF.

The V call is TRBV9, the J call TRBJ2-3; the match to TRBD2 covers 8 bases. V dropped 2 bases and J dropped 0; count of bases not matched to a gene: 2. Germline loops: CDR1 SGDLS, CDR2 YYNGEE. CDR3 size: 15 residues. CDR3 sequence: CASSVSGESTDTQYF. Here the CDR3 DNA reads TGTGCCAGCAGCGTTAGCGGGGAGAGCACAGATACGCAGTATTTT.

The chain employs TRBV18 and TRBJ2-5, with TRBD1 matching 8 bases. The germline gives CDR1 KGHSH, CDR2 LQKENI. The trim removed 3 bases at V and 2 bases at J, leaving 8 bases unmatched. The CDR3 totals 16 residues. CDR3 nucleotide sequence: TGTGCCAGCTCACCTTCGGACAGGGCCCTTCAAGAGACCCAGTACTTC. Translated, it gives CASSPSDRALQETQYF.

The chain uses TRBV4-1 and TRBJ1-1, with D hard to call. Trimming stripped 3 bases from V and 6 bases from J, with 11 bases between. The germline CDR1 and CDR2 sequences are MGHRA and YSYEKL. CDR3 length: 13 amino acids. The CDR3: CASSQGRVSEAFF. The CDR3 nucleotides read TGCGCCAGCAGCCAGGGGAGGGTCTCTGAAGCTTTCTTT.

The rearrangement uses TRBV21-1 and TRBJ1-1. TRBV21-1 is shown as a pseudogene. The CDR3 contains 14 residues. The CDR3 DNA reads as TGTGCCAGCAGCAAATTGGGGGGGAACACTGAAGCTTTCTTT. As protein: CASSKLGGNTEAFF.

The CDR3 spells CASSPQTGTYEQYF. CDR3 nucleotides: TGTGCCAGCTCACCTCAGACAGGGACCTACGAGCAGTACTTC. The chain joins TRBV18 to TRBJ2-7; 7 bases map to TRBD1. The CDR3 covers 14 residues. CDR1 is KGHSH and CDR2 is LQKENI in the germline V gene. Trimming removed 3 bases from V and 2 bases from J; junction bases left unmatched: 4.

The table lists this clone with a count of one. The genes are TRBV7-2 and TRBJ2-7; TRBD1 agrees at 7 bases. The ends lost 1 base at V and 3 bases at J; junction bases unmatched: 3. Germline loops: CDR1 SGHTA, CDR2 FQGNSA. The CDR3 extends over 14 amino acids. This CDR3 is CASSLGQGDYEQYF. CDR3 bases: TGTGCCAGCAGCTTAGGGCAGGGGGACTACGAGCAGTACTTC.

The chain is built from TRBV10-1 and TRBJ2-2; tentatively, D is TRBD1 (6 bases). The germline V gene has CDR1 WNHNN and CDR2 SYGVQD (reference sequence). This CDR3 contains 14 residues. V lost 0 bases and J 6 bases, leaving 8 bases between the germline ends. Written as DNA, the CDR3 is TGCGCCAGCAGTGAGTCGGGGGCGGCCGGGGAGCTGTTTTTT. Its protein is CASSESGAAGELFF.

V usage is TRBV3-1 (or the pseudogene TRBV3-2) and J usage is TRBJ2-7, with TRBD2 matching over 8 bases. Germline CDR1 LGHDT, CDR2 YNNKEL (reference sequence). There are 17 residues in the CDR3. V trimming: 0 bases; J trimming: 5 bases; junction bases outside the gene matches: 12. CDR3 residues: CASSQERKLAAPDEQYF. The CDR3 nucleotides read TGTGCCAGCAGCCAAGAAAGGAAACTAGCGGCCCCGGACGAGCAGTACTTC.

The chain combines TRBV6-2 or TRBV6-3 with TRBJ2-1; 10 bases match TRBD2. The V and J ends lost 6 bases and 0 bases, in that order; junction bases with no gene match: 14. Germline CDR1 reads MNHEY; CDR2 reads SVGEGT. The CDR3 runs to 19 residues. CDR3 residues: CASSYDSGTSESSYNEQFF. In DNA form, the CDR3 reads TGTGCCAGCAGCTATGACTCCGGGACTAGCGAAAGCTCCTACAATGAGCAGTTCTTC.

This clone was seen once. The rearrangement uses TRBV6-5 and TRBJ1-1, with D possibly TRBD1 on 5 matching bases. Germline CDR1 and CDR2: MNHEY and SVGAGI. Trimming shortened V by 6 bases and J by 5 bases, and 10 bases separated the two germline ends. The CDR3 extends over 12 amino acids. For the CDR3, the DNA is TGTGCCAGCAGCAGCAGGGTAACTGAAGCTTTCTTT. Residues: CASSSRVTEAFF.